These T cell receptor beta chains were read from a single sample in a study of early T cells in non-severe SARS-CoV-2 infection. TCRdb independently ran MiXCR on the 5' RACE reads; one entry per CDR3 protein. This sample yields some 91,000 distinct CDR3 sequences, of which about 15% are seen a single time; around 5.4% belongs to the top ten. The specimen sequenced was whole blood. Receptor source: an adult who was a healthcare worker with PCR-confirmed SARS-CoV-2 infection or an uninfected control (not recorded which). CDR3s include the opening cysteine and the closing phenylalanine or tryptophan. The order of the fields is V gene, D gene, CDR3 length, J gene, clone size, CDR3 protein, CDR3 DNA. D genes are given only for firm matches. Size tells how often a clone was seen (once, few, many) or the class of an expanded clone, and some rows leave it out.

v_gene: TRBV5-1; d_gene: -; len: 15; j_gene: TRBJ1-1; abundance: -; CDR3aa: CASSFSDGTSEKAFF; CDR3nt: TGCGCCAGCAGCTTCTCAGATGGGACATCAGAGAAAGCTTTCTTT
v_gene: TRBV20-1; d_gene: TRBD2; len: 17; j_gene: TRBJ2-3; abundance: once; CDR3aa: CSAILAGGPFVSDTQYF; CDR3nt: TGCAGTGCAATCCTAGCGGGAGGGCCCTTCGTCTCAGATACGCAGTATTTT
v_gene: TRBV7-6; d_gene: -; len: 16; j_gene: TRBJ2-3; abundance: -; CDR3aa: CASSLGGEDSADTQYF; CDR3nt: TGTGCCAGCAGCTTAGGAGGGGAGGATTCAGCAGATACGCAGTATTTT
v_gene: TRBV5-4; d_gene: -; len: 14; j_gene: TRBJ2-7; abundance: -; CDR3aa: CASTLGETAYEQYF; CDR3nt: TGTGCCAGCACCTTGGGGGAGACGGCGTACGAGCAGTACTTC
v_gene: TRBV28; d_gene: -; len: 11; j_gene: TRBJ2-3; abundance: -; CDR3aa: CASSPRFKQYF; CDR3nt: TGTGCCAGCAGTCCCAGGTTTAAGCAGTATTTT
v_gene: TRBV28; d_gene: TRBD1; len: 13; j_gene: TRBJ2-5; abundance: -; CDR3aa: CASSLRQGETQYF; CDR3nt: TGTGCCAGCAGTTTACGACAGGGGGAGACCCAGTACTTC
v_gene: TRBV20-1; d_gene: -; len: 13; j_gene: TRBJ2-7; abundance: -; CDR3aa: CSASGGAAYEQYF; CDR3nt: TGCAGTGCCTCAGGGGGGGCCGCCTACGAGCAGTACTTC
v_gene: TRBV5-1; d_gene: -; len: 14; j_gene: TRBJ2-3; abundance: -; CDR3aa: CASSAELVTDTQYF; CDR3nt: TGCGCCAGCAGCGCCGAACTAGTAACAGATACGCAGTATTTT
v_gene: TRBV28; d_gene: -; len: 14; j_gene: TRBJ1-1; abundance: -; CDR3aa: CASSLQIMNTEAFF; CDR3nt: TGTGCCAGCAGTCTACAGATAATGAACACTGAAGCTTTCTTT
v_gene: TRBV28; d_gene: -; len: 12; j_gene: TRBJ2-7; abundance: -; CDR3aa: CASSYTYYEQYF; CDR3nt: TGTGCCAGCAGTTACACATACTACGAGCAGTACTTC
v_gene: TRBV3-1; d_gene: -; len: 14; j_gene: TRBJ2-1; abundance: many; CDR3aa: CASSLQTLRSEQFF; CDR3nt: TGTGCCAGCAGCCTACAAACGCTTCGCAGTGAGCAGTTCTTC
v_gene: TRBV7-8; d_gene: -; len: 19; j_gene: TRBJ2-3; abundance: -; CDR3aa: CASSFRYWREKLSTDTQYF; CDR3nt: TGTGCCAGCAGCTTTCGGTACTGGCGGGAAAAACTTAGCACAGATACGCAGTATTTT
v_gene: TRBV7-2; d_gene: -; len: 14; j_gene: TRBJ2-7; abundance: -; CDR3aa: CASMENRASYEQYF; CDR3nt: TGTGCCAGCATGGAAAACAGGGCGTCCTACGAGCAGTACTTC
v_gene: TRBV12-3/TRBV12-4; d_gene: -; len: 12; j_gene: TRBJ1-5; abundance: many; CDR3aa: CASSLGVPPQHF; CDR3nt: TGTGCCAGCAGTTTGGGGGTTCCGCCCCAGCATTTT
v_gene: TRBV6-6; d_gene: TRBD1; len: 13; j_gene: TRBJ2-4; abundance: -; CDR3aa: CVSKQGSKNIQYF; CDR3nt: TGTGTCAGCAAACAGGGGTCCAAAAACATTCAGTACTTC
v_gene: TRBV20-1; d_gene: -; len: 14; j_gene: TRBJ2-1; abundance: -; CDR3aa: CSARRLAMSNEQFF; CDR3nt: TGCAGTGCAAGGAGACTCGCCATGAGCAATGAGCAGTTCTTC
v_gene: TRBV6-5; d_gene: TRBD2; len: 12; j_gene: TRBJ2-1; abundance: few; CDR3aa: CATGTSGGNRFF; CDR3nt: TGTGCCACGGGGACTAGCGGGGGGAATAGGTTCTTC
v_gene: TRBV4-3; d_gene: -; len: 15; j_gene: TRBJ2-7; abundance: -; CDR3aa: CASSQEAGLLDEQYF; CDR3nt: TGCGCCAGCAGCCAAGAGGCAGGTCTCCTAGACGAGCAGTACTTC
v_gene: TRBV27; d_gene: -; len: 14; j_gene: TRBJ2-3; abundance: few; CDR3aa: CASTMRASLDTQYF; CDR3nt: TGTGCCAGCACCATGAGGGCTAGCCTAGATACGCAGTATTTT
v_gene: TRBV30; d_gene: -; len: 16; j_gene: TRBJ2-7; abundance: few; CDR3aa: CAWLRSKERLVPEQYF; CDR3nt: TGTGCCTGGCTTAGAAGCAAGGAGCGTTTGGTCCCCGAGCAGTACTTC
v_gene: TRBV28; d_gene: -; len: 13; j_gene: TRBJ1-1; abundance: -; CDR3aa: CASSPFGDTEAFF; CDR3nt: TGTGCCAGCAGTCCTTTTGGGGACACTGAAGCTTTCTTT
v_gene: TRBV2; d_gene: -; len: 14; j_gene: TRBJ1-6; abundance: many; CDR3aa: CASSEAENNSPLHF; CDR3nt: TGTGCCAGCAGTGAAGCAGAAAATAATTCACCCCTCCACTTT
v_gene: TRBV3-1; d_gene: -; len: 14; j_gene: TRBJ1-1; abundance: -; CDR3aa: CASSQLSKNTEAFF; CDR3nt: TGTGCCAGCAGCCAATTATCGAAGAACACTGAAGCTTTCTTT
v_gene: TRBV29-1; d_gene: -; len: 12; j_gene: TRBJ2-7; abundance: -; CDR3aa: CSYHSQTYEQYF; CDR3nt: TGCAGCTATCACAGTCAGACCTACGAGCAGTACTTC
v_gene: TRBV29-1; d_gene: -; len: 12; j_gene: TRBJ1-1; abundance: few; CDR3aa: CSVDMGTTEAFF; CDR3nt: TGCAGCGTTGATATGGGGACCACTGAAGCTTTCTTT
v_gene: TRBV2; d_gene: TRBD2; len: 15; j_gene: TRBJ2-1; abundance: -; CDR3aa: CASSYTSGGYNEQFF; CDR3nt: TGTGCCAGCAGTTATACTAGCGGGGGTTACAATGAGCAGTTCTTC
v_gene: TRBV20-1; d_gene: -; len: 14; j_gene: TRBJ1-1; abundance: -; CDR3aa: CSARVGASNTEAFF; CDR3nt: TGCAGTGCTAGAGTCGGGGCTAGCAACACTGAAGCTTTCTTT
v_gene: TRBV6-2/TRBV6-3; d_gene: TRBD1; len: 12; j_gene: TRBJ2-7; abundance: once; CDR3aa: CAARDRGYEQYF; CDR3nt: TGTGCCGCCCGGGACAGGGGCTACGAGCAGTACTTC
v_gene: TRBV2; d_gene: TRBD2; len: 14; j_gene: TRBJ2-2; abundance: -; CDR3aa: CAGTLAVLTGELFF; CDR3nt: TGTGCCGGGACACTAGCGGTTCTCACCGGGGAGCTGTTTTTT
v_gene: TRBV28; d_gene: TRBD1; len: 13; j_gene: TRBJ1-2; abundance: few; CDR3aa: CASNHRGGYGYTF; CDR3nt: TGTGCCAGCAACCACAGGGGGGGTTATGGCTACACCTTC
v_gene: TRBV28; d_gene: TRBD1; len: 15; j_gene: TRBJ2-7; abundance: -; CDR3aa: CASSSPGQGFGEQYF; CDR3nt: TGTGCCAGCAGTTCCCCGGGACAGGGCTTCGGCGAGCAGTACTTC
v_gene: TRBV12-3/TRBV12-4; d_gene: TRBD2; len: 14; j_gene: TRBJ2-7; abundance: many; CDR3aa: CASSRSLAEYEQYF; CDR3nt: TGTGCCAGCAGTCGCTCACTAGCGGAGTACGAGCAGTACTTC
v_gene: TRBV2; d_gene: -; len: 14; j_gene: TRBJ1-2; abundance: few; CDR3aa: CASSEARQNYGYTF; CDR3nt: TGTGCCAGCAGTGAAGCGCGGCAGAACTATGGCTACACCTTC
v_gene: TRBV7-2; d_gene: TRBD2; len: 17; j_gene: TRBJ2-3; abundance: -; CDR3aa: CASSSGTSGSVTDTQYF; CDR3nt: TGTGCCAGCAGCTCCGGGACTAGCGGGAGTGTAACAGATACGCAGTATTTT
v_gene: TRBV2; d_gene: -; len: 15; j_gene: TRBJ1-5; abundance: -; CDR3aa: CASRRGDYSNQPQHF; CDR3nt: TGTGCCAGCAGGAGAGGGGACTATAGCAATCAGCCCCAGCATTTT
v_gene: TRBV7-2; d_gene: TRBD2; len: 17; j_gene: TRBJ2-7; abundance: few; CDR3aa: CASSFRTSGTYSYEQYF; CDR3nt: TGTGCCAGCAGCTTTCGGACTAGCGGGACCTACTCCTACGAGCAGTACTTC
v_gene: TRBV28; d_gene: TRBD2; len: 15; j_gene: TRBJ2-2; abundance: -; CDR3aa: CAINPSGRDTGELFF; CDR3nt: TGTGCCATCAACCCCAGCGGGAGGGACACCGGGGAGCTGTTTTTT
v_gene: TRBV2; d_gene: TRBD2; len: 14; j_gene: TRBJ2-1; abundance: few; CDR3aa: CASRMTSGINEQFF; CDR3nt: TGTGCCAGCAGGATGACTAGCGGGATAAATGAGCAGTTCTTC
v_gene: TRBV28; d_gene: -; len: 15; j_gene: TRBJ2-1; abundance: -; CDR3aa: CASSPRQTLHSEQFF; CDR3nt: TGTGCCAGCAGTCCCCGACAGACACTCCACAGTGAGCAGTTCTTC
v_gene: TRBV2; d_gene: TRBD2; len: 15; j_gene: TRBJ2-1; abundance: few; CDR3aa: CASSIGLAAYNEQFF; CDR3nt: TGTGCCAGCAGTATAGGACTAGCGGCCTACAATGAGCAGTTCTTC
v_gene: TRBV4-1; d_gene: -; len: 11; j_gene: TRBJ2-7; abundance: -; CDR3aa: CASSQERRLYF; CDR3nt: TGCGCCAGCAGCCAAGAGCGCCGGCTGTACTTC
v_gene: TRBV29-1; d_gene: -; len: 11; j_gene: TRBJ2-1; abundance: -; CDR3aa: CSVLVGDEQFF; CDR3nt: TGCAGCGTTCTGGTTGGGGATGAGCAGTTCTTC
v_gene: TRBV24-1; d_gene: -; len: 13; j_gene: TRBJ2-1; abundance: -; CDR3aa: CATSDYRDREQFF; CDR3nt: TGTGCCACCAGTGATTACAGGGACCGTGAGCAGTTCTTC
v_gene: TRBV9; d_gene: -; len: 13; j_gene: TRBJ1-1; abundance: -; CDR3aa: CASSVGGRTEAFF; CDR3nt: TGTGCCAGCAGCGTAGGGGGGAGGACTGAAGCTTTCTTT
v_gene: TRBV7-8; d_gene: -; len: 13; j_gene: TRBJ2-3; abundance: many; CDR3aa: CASSLYTTDTQYF; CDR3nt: TGTGCCAGCAGCTTATACACCACAGATACGCAGTATTTT